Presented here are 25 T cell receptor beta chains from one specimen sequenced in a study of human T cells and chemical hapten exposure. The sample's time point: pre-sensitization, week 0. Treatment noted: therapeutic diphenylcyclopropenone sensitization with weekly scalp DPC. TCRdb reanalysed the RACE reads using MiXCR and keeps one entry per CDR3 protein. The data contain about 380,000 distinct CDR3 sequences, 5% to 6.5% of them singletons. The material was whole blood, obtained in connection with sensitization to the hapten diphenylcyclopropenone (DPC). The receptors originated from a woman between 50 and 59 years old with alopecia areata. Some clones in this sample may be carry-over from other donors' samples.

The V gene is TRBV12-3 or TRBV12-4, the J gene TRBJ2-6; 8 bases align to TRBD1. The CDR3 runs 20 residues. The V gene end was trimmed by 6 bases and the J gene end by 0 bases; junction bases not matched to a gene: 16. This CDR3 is CASSPPRTGIPRSGANVLTF. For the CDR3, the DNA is TGTGCCAGCAGCCCCCCCCGGACAGGGATCCCCCGCTCTGGGGCCAACGTCCTGACTTTC.

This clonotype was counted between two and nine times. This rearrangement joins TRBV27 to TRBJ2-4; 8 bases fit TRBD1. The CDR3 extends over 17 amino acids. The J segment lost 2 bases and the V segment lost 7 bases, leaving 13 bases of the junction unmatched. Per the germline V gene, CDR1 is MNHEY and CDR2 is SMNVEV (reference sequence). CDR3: CASKVTGEILPKNIQYF. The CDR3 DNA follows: TGTGCCAGCAAGGTGACAGGGGAAATTCTACCCAAAAACATTCAGTACTTC.

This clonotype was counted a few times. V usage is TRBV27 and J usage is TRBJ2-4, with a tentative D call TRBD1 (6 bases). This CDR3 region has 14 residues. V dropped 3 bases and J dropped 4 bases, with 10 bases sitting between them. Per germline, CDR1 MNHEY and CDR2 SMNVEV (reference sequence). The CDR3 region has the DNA TGTGCCAGCAGTTTTCCCGACAGGAAAAACATTCAGTACTTC. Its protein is CASSFPDRKNIQYF.

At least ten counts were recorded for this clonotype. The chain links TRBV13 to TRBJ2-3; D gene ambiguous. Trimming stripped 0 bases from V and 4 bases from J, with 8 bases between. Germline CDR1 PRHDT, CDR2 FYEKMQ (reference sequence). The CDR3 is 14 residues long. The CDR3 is CASSLGLRPDTQYF. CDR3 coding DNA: TGTGCCAGCAGCTTAGGCCTGCGCCCAGATACGCAGTATTTT.

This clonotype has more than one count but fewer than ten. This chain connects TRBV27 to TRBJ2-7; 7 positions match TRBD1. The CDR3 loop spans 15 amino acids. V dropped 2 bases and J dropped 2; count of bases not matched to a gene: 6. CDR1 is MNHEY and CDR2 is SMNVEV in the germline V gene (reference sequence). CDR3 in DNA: TGTGCCAGCAGTTTAAAGGGCAGGGGGACCTACGAGCAGTACTTC. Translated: CASSLKGRGTYEQYF.

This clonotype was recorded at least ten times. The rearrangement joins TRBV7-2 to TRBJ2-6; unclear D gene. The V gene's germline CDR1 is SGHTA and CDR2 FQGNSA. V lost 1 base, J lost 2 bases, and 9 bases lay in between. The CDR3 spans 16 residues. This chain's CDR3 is CASSLEALPGANVLTF. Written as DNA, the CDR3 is TGTGCCAGCAGCTTAGAAGCCCTTCCTGGGGCCAACGTCCTGACTTTC.

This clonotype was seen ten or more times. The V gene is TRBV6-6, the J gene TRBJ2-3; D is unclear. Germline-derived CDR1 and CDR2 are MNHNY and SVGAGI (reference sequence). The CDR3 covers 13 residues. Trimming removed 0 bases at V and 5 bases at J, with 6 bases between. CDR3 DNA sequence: TGTGCCAGCAGTTACTCTTTTGTAGATACGCAGTATTTT. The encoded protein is CASSYSFVDTQYF.

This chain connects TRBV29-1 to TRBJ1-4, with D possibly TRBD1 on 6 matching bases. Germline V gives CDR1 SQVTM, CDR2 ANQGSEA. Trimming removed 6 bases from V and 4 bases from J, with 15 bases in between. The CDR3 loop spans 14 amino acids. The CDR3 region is CSVLGGGGNEKLFF. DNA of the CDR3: TGCAGCGTCTTAGGGGGGGGTGGTAATGAAAAACTGTTTTTT.

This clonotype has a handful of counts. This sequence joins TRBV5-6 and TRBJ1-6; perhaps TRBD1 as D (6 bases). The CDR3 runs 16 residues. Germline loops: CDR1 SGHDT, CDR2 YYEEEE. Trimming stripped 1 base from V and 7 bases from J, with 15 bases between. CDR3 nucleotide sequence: TGTGCCAGCAGCTTGATATATCAGGGGACGAATTCACCCCTCCACTTT. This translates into CASSLIYQGTNSPLHF. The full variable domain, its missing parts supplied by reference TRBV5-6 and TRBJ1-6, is DAGVTQSPTHLIKTRGQQVTLRCSPKSGHDTVSWYQQALGQGPQFIFQYYEEEERQRGNFPDRFSGHQFPNYSSELNVNALLLGDSALYLCASSLIYQGTNSPLHFGNGTRLTVT.

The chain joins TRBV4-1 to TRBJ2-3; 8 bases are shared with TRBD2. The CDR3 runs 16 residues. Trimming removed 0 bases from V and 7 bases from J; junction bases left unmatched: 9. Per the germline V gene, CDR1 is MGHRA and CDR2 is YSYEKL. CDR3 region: CASSQEGSGGPHTQYF. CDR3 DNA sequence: TGCGCCAGCAGCCAAGAGGGAAGCGGGGGCCCCCATACGCAGTATTTT.

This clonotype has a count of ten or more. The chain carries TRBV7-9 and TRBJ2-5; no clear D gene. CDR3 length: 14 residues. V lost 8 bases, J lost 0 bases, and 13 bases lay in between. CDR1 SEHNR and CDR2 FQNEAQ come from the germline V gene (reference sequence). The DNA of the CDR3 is TGTGCCAGCCTGGATGGGCAGTACCAAGAGACCCAGTACTTC. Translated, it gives CASLDGQYQETQYF.

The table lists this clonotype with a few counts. Here the CDR3 reads CAIRDSNSPLHF. The CDR3 bases are TGTGCCATTAGGGACAGCAATTCACCCCTCCACTTT. The chain joins TRBV10-3 to TRBJ1-6; 7 nucleotides agree with TRBD1. This CDR3 is built from 12 residues. Per the germline V gene, CDR1 is ENHRY and CDR2 is SYGVKD. The V and J ends lost 9 bases and 7 bases, in that order; junction bases with no gene match: 3.

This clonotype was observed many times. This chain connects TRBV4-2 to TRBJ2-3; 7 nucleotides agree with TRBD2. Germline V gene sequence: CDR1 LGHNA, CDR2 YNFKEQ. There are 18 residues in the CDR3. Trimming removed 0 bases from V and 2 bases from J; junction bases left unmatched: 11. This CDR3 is CASSQDRASGAFTDTQYF. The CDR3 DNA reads TGTGCCAGCAGCCAAGATAGGGCTAGCGGAGCGTTCACAGATACGCAGTATTTT.

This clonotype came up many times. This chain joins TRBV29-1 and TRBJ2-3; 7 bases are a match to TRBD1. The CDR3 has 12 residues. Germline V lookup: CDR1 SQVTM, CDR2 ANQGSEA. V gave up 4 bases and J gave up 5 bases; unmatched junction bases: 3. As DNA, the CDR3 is TGCAGCGTTGGGACAGGCAAAGATACGCAGTATTTT. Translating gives CSVGTGKDTQYF.

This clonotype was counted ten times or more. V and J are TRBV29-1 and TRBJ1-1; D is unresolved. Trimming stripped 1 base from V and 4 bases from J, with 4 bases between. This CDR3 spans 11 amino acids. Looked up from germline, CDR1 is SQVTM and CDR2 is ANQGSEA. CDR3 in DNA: TGCAGCGTTGAAGGCGGCACTGAAGCTTTCTTT. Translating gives CSVEGGTEAFF.

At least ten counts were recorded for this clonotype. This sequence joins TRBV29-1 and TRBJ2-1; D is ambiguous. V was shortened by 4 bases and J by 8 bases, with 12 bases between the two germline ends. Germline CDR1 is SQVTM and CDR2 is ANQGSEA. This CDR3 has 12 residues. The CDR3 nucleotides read TGCAGCGTTGTCGTCAACCCCCATGAGCAGTTCTTC. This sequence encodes CSVVVNPHEQFF.

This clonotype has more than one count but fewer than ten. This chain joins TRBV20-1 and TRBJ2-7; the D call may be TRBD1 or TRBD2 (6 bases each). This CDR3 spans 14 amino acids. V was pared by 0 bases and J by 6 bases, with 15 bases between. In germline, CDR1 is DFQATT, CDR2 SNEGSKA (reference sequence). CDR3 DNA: TGCAGTGCTAGAGATATAAAACGGGGGCGCGAGCAGTACTTC. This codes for CSARDIKRGREQYF.

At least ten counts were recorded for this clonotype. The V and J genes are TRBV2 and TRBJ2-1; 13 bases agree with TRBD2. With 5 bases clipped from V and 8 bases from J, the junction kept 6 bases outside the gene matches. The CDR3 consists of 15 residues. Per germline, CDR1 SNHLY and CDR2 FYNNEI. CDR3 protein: CASSSSLAGGDEQFF. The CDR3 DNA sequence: TGTGCCAGCAGTTCGTCACTAGCGGGAGGGGATGAGCAGTTCTTC.

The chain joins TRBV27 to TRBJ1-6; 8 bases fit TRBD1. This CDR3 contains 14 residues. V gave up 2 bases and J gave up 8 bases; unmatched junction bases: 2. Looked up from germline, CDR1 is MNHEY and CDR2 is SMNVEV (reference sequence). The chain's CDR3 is CASSLQGAHSPLHF. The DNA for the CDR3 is TGTGCCAGCAGTTTACAGGGGGCGCATTCACCCCTCCACTTT.

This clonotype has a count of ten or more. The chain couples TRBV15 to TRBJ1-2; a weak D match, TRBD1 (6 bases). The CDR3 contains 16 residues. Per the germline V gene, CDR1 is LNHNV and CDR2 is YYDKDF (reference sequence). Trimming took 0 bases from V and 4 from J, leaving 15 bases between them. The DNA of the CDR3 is TGTGCCACCAGCAGAGATCGTACCGGACAGCTCTATGGCTACACCTTC. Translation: CATSRDRTGQLYGYTF.

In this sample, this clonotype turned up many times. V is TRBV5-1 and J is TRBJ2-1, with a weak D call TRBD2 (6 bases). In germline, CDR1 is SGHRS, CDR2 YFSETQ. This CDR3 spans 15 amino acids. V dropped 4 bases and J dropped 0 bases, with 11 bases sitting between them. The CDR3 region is CASSPGTVSYNEQFF. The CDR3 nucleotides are TGCGCCAGCAGCCCCGGGACTGTCTCCTACAATGAGCAGTTCTTC.

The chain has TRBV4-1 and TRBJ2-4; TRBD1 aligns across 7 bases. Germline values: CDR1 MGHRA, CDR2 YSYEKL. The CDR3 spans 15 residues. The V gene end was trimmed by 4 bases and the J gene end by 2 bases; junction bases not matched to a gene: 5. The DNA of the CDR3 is TGCGCCAGCAGCCCAGGGGGTATAACCAAAAACATTCAGTACTTC. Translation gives CASSPGGITKNIQYF.

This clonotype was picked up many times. The CDR3 bases are TGTGCCAGTTCGGGCGGAGGAGGGAATGAGCAGTTCTTC. Its protein product is CASSGGGGNEQFF. This chain links TRBV18 with TRBJ2-1, with D perhaps TRBD2 (6 bases). The CDR3 loop spans 13 amino acids. Trimming pared 9 bases from V and 7 bases from J, leaving 16 bases between. CDR1 and CDR2 (germline): KGHSH, LQKENI.

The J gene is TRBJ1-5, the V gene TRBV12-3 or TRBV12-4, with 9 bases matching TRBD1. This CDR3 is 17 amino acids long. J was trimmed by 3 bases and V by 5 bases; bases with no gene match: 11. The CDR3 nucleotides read TGTGCCAGCAGTCCCGGGACAGGGACATCGCTCAATCAGCCCCAGCATTTT. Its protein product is CASSPGTGTSLNQPQHF.

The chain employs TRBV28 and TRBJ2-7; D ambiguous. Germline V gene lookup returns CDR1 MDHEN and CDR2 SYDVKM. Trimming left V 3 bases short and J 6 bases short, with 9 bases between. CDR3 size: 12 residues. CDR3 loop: CASSFQSSEQYF. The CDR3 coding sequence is TGTGCCAGCAGTTTTCAGTCTTCCGAGCAGTACTTC.